This T cell receptor (beta chain) was sequenced during a study of T cells in Graves' hyperthyroidism and ophthalmopathy. Study-wide results and caveats: Before onset, by a median of about six months, the model predicted ophthalmopathy.

This clonotype was counted many times. Its specificity is not known. The CDR3 is 15 residues long. The germline V gene has CDR1 SGHRS and CDR2 YFSETQ. Trimming stripped 0 bases from V and 2 bases from J, with 9 bases between. Amplification of TCR beta CDR3 regions was performed using RNA transcripts as template. Researchers ran a first-round RT-PCR on the TCR CDR3 using the HTBI primer set. TCRdb re-analysed the multiplex PCR reads in MiXCR, keeping a single row per CDR3 protein. The sample shows around 250,000 distinct CDR3 sequences, approximately 24% of them seen only once. The V and J genes are TRBV5-1 and TRBJ1-3; the D gene is possibly TRBD1 (5 bases). This receptor was obtained from a woman between 40 and 55 years old with Graves' ophthalmopathy. The sample comprised blood. CDR3 in DNA: TGCGCCAGCAGCTTGGCAGGGATGACTGGAAACACCATATATTTT. Its protein product is CASSLAGMTGNTIYF.